These 9 T cell receptor beta chains were all obtained from the same sample, sequenced in a study of blood T cell repertoires in COVID-19. Profiled with immunoSEQ multiplex PCR; TCRdb holds only in-frame clones, not every one. Among 150,000 to 200,000 clones listed, about 80% were seen once. The sequenced sample consisted of PBMCs or T cells enriched from blood (not recorded which). The receptors derive from a woman aged 60-75 years who had recovered from COVID-19.

In its sample, this clone was seen once. This chain links TRBV9 with TRBJ1-1; 7 nucleotides agree with TRBD1. V dropped 4 bases and J dropped 6; count of bases not matched to a gene: 15. The germline V gene has CDR1 SGDLS and CDR2 YYNGEE. The CDR3 length is 16 residues. The CDR3: CASSPHTGENRPEAFF. CDR3 DNA: TGTGCCAGCAGCCCACACACAGGGGAGAACCGCCCTGAAGCTTTCTTT.

The chain's CDR3 is CASSQGPGILNTEAFF. CDR3 bases: TGTGCCAGCAGCCAAGGACCCGGGATTTTGAACACTGAAGCTTTCTTT. The chain has TRBV3-1 (or the pseudogene TRBV3-2) and TRBJ1-1, with D unresolved. Looked up from germline, CDR1 is LGHDT and CDR2 is YNNKEL (reference sequence). With 1 base removed from V and 0 bases from J, the gap between germline ends came to 12 bases. The CDR3 sequence is 16 residues long.

The chain combines TRBV6-6 with TRBJ2-5, with a weak D call TRBD2 (6 bases). V shed 5 bases and J shed 2 bases, with 15 bases lying between them. The CDR3 extends over 15 amino acids. Germline V gene sequence: CDR1 MNHNY, CDR2 SVGAGI (reference sequence). The CDR3 loop reads CASSPRGRGQETQYF. CDR3 nucleotides: TGTGCCAGCAGTCCCCGAGGGCGGGGACAAGAGACCCAGTACTTC.

This chain joins TRBV5-1 and TRBJ2-5; D is undetermined. Trimming left V 4 bases short and J 2 bases short, with 12 bases between. CDR3 length: 14 residues. Germline V lookup: CDR1 SGHRS, CDR2 YFSETQ. The CDR3 protein is CASSADWIQETQYF. The DNA of the CDR3 is TGCGCCAGCAGCGCTGACTGGATTCAAGAGACCCAGTACTTC.

The J gene is TRBJ2-3, the V gene TRBV9; tentatively, D is TRBD2 (5 bases). Trimming stripped 7 bases from V and 2 bases from J, with 17 bases between. This CDR3 is built from 15 residues. Germline CDR1 reads SGDLS; CDR2 reads YYNGEE. Written as DNA, the CDR3 is TGTGCCAGCGTACGGGGTCCAATCACCACAGATACGCAGTATTTT. Encoded protein: CASVRGPITTDTQYF.

V is TRBV13 and J is TRBJ1-1, with D unclear. Trimming took 3 bases from V and 7 from J, leaving 12 bases between them. CDR3 length equals 13 residues. Germline CDR1 and CDR2: PRHDT and FYEKMQ (reference sequence). The CDR3 nucleotides are TGTGCCAGCAGCTTCAGGCCACCGCTTGAAGCTTTCTTT. This sequence encodes CASSFRPPLEAFF. Full variable domain (outside the CDR3, taken from reference TRBV13 and TRBJ1-1): AAGVIQSPRHLIKEKRETATLKCYPIPRHDTVYWYQQGPGQDPQFLISFYEKMQSDKGSIPDRFSAQQFSDYHSELNMSSLELGDSALYFCASSFRPPLEAFFGQGTRLTVV.

The gene calls are TRBV5-1 and TRBJ2-3; 10 bases map to TRBD2. The V gene's germline CDR1 is SGHRS and CDR2 YFSETQ. The CDR3 loop spans 15 amino acids. With 3 bases clipped from V and 2 bases from J, the junction kept 3 bases outside the gene matches. The DNA of the CDR3 is TGCGCCAGCAGCTCACTAGCGGGGATCACAGATACGCAGTATTTT. As protein: CASSSLAGITDTQYF.

The genes are TRBV30 and TRBJ1-3; 7 nucleotides line up with TRBD1. Germline CDR1 is GTSNPN and CDR2 is SVGIG (reference sequence). The length of the CDR3 is 13 residues. V trimming: 4 bases; J trimming: 4 bases; junction bases outside the gene matches: 4. CDR3 coding DNA: TGTGCCTGGATTGAGGACAGGGGAAACACCATATATTTT. Residues: CAWIEDRGNTIYF.

The chain combines TRBV7-2 with TRBJ2-3, with 7 bases that match TRBD2. With 5 bases clipped from V and 0 bases from J, the junction kept 8 bases outside the gene matches. This CDR3 is 16 amino acids long. The V gene's germline CDR1 is SGHTA and CDR2 FQGNSA. The CDR3 nucleotides are TGTGCCAGCAGCCCTTTGGGGGGGTCTAGCACAGATACGCAGTATTTT. It encodes CASSPLGGSSTDTQYF.